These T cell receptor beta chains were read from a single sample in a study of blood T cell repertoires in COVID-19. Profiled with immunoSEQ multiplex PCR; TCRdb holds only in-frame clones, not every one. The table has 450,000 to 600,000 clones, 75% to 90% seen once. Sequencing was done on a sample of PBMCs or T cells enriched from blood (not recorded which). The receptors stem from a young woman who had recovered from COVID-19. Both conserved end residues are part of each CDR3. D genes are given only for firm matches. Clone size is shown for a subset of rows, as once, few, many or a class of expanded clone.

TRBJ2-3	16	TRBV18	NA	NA	TGTGCCAGCTCACCACCGGGTGACTATGGCACAGATACGCAGTATTTT	CASSPPGDYGTDTQYF
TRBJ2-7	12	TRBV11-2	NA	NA	TGTGCCAGCAGCTCATTCTCCTACGAGCAGTACTTC	CASSSFSYEQYF
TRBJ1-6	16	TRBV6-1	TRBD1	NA	TGTGCCAGCAGTGACTACCCGGACAGGGGATCGTCACCCCTCCACTTT	CASSDYPDRGSSPLHF
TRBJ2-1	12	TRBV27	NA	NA	TGTGCCAGCAGTTCTGGCAGCAATGAGCAGTTCTTC	CASSSGSNEQFF
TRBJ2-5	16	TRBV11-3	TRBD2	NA	TGTGCCAGCAGCTTAGGAGTAGCGGGGGGCCAAGAGACCCAGTACTTC	CASSLGVAGGQETQYF
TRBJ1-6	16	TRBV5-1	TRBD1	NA	TGCGCCAGCAGCCCGGTGACAGGGCCGGAAAATTCACCCCTCCACTTT	CASSPVTGPENSPLHF
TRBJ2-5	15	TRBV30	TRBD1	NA	TGTGCCTGGAGTGGTTTGACAGGGATTATAGAGACCCAGTACTTC	CAWSGLTGIIETQYF
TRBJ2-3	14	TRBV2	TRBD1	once	TGTGCCGGGAAGACAGGGATGGGGGCAGATACGCAGTATTTT	CAGKTGMGADTQYF
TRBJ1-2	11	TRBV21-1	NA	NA	TGTGCCATCCTAGGGGAGGGTTGCTACACCTTC	CAILGEGCYTF
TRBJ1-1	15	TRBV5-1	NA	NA	TGCGCCAGCAGCTTGTTCCTCAGAATGAACACTGAAGCTTTCTTT	CASSLFLRMNTEAFF
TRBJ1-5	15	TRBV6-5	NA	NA	TGTGCCAGCAGTTACTCTAGCAGGGAGGATCAGCCCCAGCATTTT	CASSYSSREDQPQHF
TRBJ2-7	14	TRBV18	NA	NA	TGTGCCAGCTCACCGGGCAGGCAACCCTACGAGCAGTACTTC	CASSPGRQPYEQYF
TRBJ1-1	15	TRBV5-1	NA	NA	TGCGCCAGCACGGACCCGGGACTTCAGAACACTGAAGCTTTCTTT	CASTDPGLQNTEAFF
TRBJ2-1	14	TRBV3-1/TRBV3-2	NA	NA	TGTGCCAGCAGCCCTAGCTTTGGCGGTCGAGAGCAGTTCTTC	CASSPSFGGREQFF
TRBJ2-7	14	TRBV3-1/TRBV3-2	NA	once	TGTGCCAGCAGCCAAGTAAGCGCGCAGAGAGAGCAGTACTTC	CASSQVSAQREQYF
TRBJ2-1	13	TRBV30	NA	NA	TGTGCCTGGAGTGTACAGATCTCCACCGAGCAGTTCTTC	CAWSVQISTEQFF
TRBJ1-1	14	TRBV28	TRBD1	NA	TGTGCCAGCTCTCTCGGACAGGGGAACACTGAAGCTTTCTTT	CASSLGQGNTEAFF
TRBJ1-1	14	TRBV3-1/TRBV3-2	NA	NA	TGTGCCAGCAGCCAAGGAACAGAGTACACTGAAGCTTTCTTT	CASSQGTEYTEAFF
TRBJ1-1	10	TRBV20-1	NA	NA	TGCAGTGCTAATCGAGGCTGGGCTTTCTTT	CSANRGWAFF
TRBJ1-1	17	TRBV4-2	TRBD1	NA	TGTGCCAGCAGCCAAGATATGGGGACAGCCATCACCGCTGAAGCTTTCTTT	CASSQDMGTAITAEAFF
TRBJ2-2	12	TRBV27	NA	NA	TGTGCCAGCAGTCCTAACACCGGGGAGCTGTTTTTT	CASSPNTGELFF
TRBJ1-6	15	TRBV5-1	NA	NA	TGCGCCAGCAGCTTGGCGGGGGTGATTCATTCACCCCTCCACTTT	CASSLAGVIHSPLHF
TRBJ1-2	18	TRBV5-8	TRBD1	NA	TGTGCCAGCAGCTTGGAGCAGGTGACAGGGGACCGAAACTATGGCTACACCTTC	CASSLEQVTGDRNYGYTF
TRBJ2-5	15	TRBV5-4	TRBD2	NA	TGTGCCAGCAGTCCCGGGACTAGCGTTTCAGAGACCCAGTACTTC	CASSPGTSVSETQYF
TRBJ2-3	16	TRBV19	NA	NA	TGTGCCAGTAAGATCAATCTGGCGGGGCGCACAGATACGCAGTATTTT	CASKINLAGRTDTQYF
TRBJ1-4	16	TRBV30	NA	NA	TGTGCCTGGACCCGCGCCCGGGTTTCAACTAATGAAAAACTGTTTTTT	CAWTRARVSTNEKLFF
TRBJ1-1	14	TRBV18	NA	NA	TGTGCCAGCTCACTACTCCCAGTCCCGGGGGGAGCTTTCTTT	CASSLLPVPGGAFF
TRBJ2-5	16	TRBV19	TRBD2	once	TGTGCCAGTAGTATTTTACCGACTCTCGGGGGGGAGACCCAGTACTTC	CASSILPTLGGETQYF
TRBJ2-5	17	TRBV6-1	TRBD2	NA	TGTGCCAGCAGTGATGGGGAGGGGTATTGGTCGGGAGAGACCCAGTACTTC	CASSDGEGYWSGETQYF
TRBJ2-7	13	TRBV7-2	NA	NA	TGTGCCAGCAGCCCAGCGGATTCCTACGAGCAGTACTTC	CASSPADSYEQYF
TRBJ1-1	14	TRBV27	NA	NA	TGTGCCAGCAGTTCTGACAGGATGAACACTGAAGCTTTCTTT	CASSSDRMNTEAFF
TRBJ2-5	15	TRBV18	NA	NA	TGTGCCAGCCGGTTCGGGACTGGCTTCCAAGAGACCCAGTACTTC	CASRFGTGFQETQYF
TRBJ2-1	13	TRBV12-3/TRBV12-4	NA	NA	TGTGCCAGCAGTCACGACACGGAAGCCCGCCCAATCTTC	CASSHDTEARPIF
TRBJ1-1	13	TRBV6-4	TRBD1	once	TGTGCCAGCAGTCTGACAGGGGTCACTGAAGCTTTCTTT	CASSLTGVTEAFF
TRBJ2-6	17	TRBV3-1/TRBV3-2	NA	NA	TGTGCCAGCAGCCAATTACTAGACCACTCTGGGGCCAACGTCCTGACTTTC	CASSQLLDHSGANVLTF
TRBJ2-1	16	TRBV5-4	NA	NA	TGTGCCAGCAGCATGGGACTCCTGAGCTCCTACAATGAGCAGTTCTTC	CASSMGLLSSYNEQFF
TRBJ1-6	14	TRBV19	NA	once	TGTGCCAGTAAGCGAACTACCTATAATTCACCCCTCCACTTT	CASKRTTYNSPLHF
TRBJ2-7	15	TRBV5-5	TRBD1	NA	TGTGCCAGCAGGTCTCGGGACAGGGGAGGCGACGAGCAGTACTTC	CASRSRDRGGDEQYF
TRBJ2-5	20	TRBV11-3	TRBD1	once	TGTGCCAGCAGCCTAGGGACAGCTAACTATCACCAATTGTACCAAGAGACCCAGTACTTC	CASSLGTANYHQLYQETQYF
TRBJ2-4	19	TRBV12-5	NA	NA	TGTGCTAGTGGTTTGGTACCTGACGGGGCGGGGAGGCCCAAAAACATTCAGTACTTC	CASGLVPDGAGRPKNIQYF
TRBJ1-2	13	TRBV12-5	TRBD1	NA	TGTGCTAGTGGTCCGGGGACAGAATATGGCTACACCTTC	CASGPGTEYGYTF
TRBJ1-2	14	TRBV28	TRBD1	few	TGTGCCAGCAGTCCTGCCACAGGGGTGAGGGGCTACACCTTC	CASSPATGVRGYTF